Below are 9 T cell receptor beta chains sequenced from a single sample in a study of blood T cell repertoires in COVID-19. TCRdb's copy holds only in-frame clones and misses some; the assay was immunoSEQ multiplex PCR. The sample comprises approximately 330,000 clones, around nine tenths of which are singletons, and roughly a tenth rests with the top ten. The sequenced sample consisted of PBMCs or T cells enriched from blood (not recorded which). These receptors all come from a woman in her thirties who had recovered from COVID-19.

The rearrangement joins TRBV2 to TRBJ2-2, with TRBD1 as a possible D gene (6 bases). Germline V gene lookup returns CDR1 SNHLY and CDR2 FYNNEI. This CDR3 comprises 13 residues. Trimming stripped 6 bases from V and 6 bases from J, with 11 bases between. The CDR3 coding sequence is TGTGCCAGCAGCGCCGACAGGCCCGGGGAGCTGTTTTTT. It specifies CASSADRPGELFF.

CDR3 nucleotides: TGTGCCATCAGTGCTATACAGGACACTGAAGCTTTCTTT. It is translated as CAISAIQDTEAFF. The rearrangement joins TRBV10-3 to TRBJ1-1; D might be TRBD1 (5 bases). CDR3 length equals 13 residues. CDR1 and CDR2 from the germline V gene are ENHRY and SYGVKD. Deletions cut 4 bases from V and 3 bases from J, with 9 bases between.

The rearrangement joins TRBV6-2 or TRBV6-3 to TRBJ1-1, with a tentative D call TRBD1 (5 bases). Germline V lookup: CDR1 MNHEY, CDR2 SVGEGT. The CDR3 contains 16 residues. Trimming shortened V by 5 bases and J by 6 bases, and 22 bases separated the two germline ends. For the CDR3, the DNA is TGTGCCAGCAGTGACCCATCGACCCGGCGGGACTCTGAAGCTTTCTTT. The encoded protein is CASSDPSTRRDSEAFF.

This chain links TRBV14 with TRBJ2-2, with 9 bases matching TRBD1. J lost 4 bases, V lost 5 bases, and 2 bases had no gene match. CDR1 is SGHDN, CDR2 FVKESK, per germline. This CDR3 is built from 14 residues. DNA for the CDR3: TGTGCCAGCAGCGGGACAGGGATCACCGGGGAGCTGTTTTTT. Translating it yields CASSGTGITGELFF.

This clone was counted a single time. CDR3 loop: CASSLRRNYEQYF. Written as DNA, the CDR3 is TGTGCCAGCAGTTTAAGGCGGAACTACGAGCAGTACTTC. The rearrangement uses TRBV27 and TRBJ2-7; no definite D call. Germline V gives CDR1 MNHEY, CDR2 SMNVEV (reference sequence). V shed 2 bases and J shed 3 bases, with 8 bases lying between them. CDR3 length: 13 amino acids.

The chain couples TRBV4-3 to TRBJ2-1, with TRBD2 matching 14 bases. CDR3 length: 17 residues. From germline, CDR1 is LGHNA and CDR2 YSLEER. Trimming at V came to 2 bases and at J to 4 bases, leaving 4 bases not matched to a gene. The CDR3 DNA is TGCGCCAGCAGCCAAAGACTAGCGGGAGGGCCTTACAATGAGCAGTTCTTC. This encodes CASSQRLAGGPYNEQFF.

CDR3 loop: CASSPWLAGSYNEQFF. CDR3 nucleotide sequence: TGTGCCAGCAGCCCGTGGCTAGCGGGGTCCTACAATGAGCAGTTCTTC. This rearrangement joins TRBV11-1 to TRBJ2-1; 9 bases agree with TRBD2. V gave up 5 bases and J gave up 1 base; unmatched junction bases: 6. The CDR3 covers 16 residues. CDR1 and CDR2 from the germline V gene are SGHAT and FQDESV (reference sequence).

The CDR3 protein is CASSLMGAKSTDTQYF. Written as DNA, the CDR3 is TGTGCCAGCAGCTTAATGGGGGCAAAAAGCACAGATACGCAGTATTTT. The chain carries TRBV7-6 and TRBJ2-3; D possibly corresponds to TRBD1 (6 bases). CDR3 length: 16 residues. The germline V gene has CDR1 SGHVS and CDR2 FNYEAQ. V was clipped by 2 bases and J by 0 bases, with 12 bases between them.

Of note for this clone: This same CDR3 is encoded by further DNA sequences in the sample. V gene TRBV6-5 combines with J gene TRBJ2-7; D remains ambiguous. The germline CDR1 and CDR2 sequences are MNHEY and SVGAGI. The CDR3 sequence is 11 residues long. Trimming removed 3 bases at V and 3 bases at J, with 3 bases between. In DNA form, the CDR3 reads TGTGCCAGCAGTTATCTCTACGAGCAGTACTTC. It yields the protein CASSYLYEQYF.